The entry below describes one TCR beta chain. Its antigen is not identified. The sample is drawn from a study of CD8 T cells in Susac syndrome. Notes on the study in general: Acknowledgment was made by the study that its TCR sequencing and HLA analysis involved a relatively small number of individuals.

Random-hexamer reverse transcription was applied to roughly 0.5 to 1 ug RNA. The immunoSEQ assay covered 54 Vbeta and 13 Jbeta segments for CDR3. TCRdb re-called the immunoSEQ multiplex PCR reads through MiXCR, storing one row per CDR3 protein. This sample has about 300,000 distinct CDR3 sequences, with around nine tenths found just once. Germline lookup yields CDR1 SEHNR and CDR2 FQNEAQ (reference sequence). The CDR3 length is 13 residues. V was clipped by 8 bases and J by 2 bases; unmatched bases: 6. Blood CD8+ and CD4+ T cells underwent high-throughput TCR beta sequencing. The TCR sequence derives from a human donor with multiple sclerosis. Sample: CD8+ T cells from PBMCs. The chain joins TRBV7-9 to TRBJ2-7, with 7 positions matching TRBD1. CDR3 protein: CASSRDSAYEQYF. DNA for the CDR3: TGTGCCAGCTCCCGGGACAGCGCCTACGAGCAGTACTTC.